This TCR beta chain was recorded in a study of blood T cell repertoires in COVID-19. Authors' processing steps: Amplification of reference gene primers was used by the study to estimate nucleated cell counts. TCRdb keeps only in-frame clones here, not all; method: immunoSEQ multiplex PCR. V, J and clone size were drawn from that table, and D and trimming were deduced from the DNA. Here the sample spans some 200,000 clones, approximately 78% being singletons. This CDR3 comprises 12 residues. V was cut by 10 bases and J by 3 bases, with 9 bases left in between. Germline CDR1 is ENHRY and CDR2 is SYGVKD.

The TCR sequence derives from a man in his forties or fifties who had recovered from COVID-19. The material sequenced was PBMCs or T cells enriched from blood (not recorded which). This sequence joins TRBV10-3 and TRBJ1-4, with D unclear. The CDR3 nucleotides are TGTGCCACCTCGGTATCTAATGAAAAACTGTTTTTT. This gives the protein CATSVSNEKLFF.